This is a list of T cell receptor beta chains from one sample in a study of CD8 T cells in Susac syndrome. TCRdb reanalysed the immunoSEQ multiplex PCR reads using MiXCR and keeps one entry per CDR3 protein. The table includes around 69,000 distinct CDR3 sequences, about 94% detected once. Source material: CD8+ T cells from PBMCs. These receptors were collected from a human donor with Susac syndrome. CDR3s include the opening cysteine and the closing phenylalanine or tryptophan. Each record gives: D gene, J gene, clone size, V gene, CDR3 protein, CDR3 DNA. The D gene is left open where the match is weak. Some rows mark clone size as missing; the rest say once, few, many or name a class of expanded clone.

D gene: .; J gene: TRBJ2-1; clone size: .; V gene: TRBV29-1; CDR3 protein: CSASPGYNEQFF; CDR3 DNA: TGCAGCGCCTCCCCGGGGTACAATGAGCAGTTCTTC
D gene: TRBD1; J gene: TRBJ2-7; clone size: .; V gene: TRBV14; CDR3 protein: CASSPATGPSYEQYF; CDR3 DNA: TGTGCCAGCAGCCCCGCGACAGGGCCCTCCTACGAGCAGTACTTC
D gene: TRBD2; J gene: TRBJ2-5; clone size: .; V gene: TRBV27; CDR3 protein: CASSRGLAGPQETQYF; CDR3 DNA: TGTGCCAGCAGCCGCGGACTAGCGGGCCCCCAAGAGACCCAGTACTTC
D gene: .; J gene: TRBJ1-1; clone size: .; V gene: TRBV11-2; CDR3 protein: CASSSGEAFF; CDR3 DNA: TGTGCCAGCAGCTCTGGTGAAGCTTTCTTT
D gene: .; J gene: TRBJ1-1; clone size: .; V gene: TRBV4-1; CDR3 protein: CASSQRHNMGNTEAFF; CDR3 DNA: TGCGCCAGCAGCCAACGCCACAACATGGGGAACACTGAAGCTTTCTTT
D gene: .; J gene: TRBJ2-5; clone size: .; V gene: TRBV12-3/TRBV12-4; CDR3 protein: CASRWSEETQYF; CDR3 DNA: TGTGCCAGCAGGTGGTCGGAAGAGACCCAGTACTTC
D gene: TRBD2; J gene: TRBJ2-5; clone size: .; V gene: TRBV10-3; CDR3 protein: CATTSGGTSETQYF; CDR3 DNA: TGTGCCACAACTAGCGGGGGGACCTCGGAGACCCAGTACTTC
D gene: TRBD2; J gene: TRBJ2-3; clone size: .; V gene: TRBV24-1; CDR3 protein: CATSDPGLADTQYF; CDR3 DNA: TGTGCCACCAGTGATCCAGGACTAGCAGATACGCAGTATTTT
D gene: .; J gene: TRBJ2-7; clone size: .; V gene: TRBV7-9; CDR3 protein: CASSKIGQYEQYF; CDR3 DNA: TGTGCCAGCAGCAAAATAGGACAGTACGAGCAGTACTTC
D gene: TRBD2; J gene: TRBJ2-7; clone size: .; V gene: TRBV20-1; CDR3 protein: CSASRGAGGLGEQYF; CDR3 DNA: TGCAGTGCTTCCCGAGGGGCGGGAGGGCTTGGAGAGCAGTACTTC
D gene: TRBD1; J gene: TRBJ2-2; clone size: .; V gene: TRBV5-6; CDR3 protein: CASSLGGGLDTGELFF; CDR3 DNA: TGTGCCAGCAGCTTGGGAGGGGGCCTGGACACCGGGGAGCTGTTTTTT
D gene: TRBD1; J gene: TRBJ2-1; clone size: .; V gene: TRBV24-1; CDR3 protein: CATSESRDRYTYNEQFF; CDR3 DNA: TGTGCCACCAGTGAGAGCCGGGACAGGTACACCTACAATGAGCAGTTCTTC
D gene: TRBD2; J gene: TRBJ2-7; clone size: .; V gene: TRBV5-1; CDR3 protein: CASSSSSGAPYEQYF; CDR3 DNA: TGCGCCAGCAGCTCGTCTAGCGGGGCCCCCTACGAGCAGTACTTC
D gene: .; J gene: TRBJ1-4; clone size: .; V gene: TRBV7-9; CDR3 protein: CASSLNNNAKNEKLFF; CDR3 DNA: TGTGCCAGCAGCTTAAACAACAACGCCAAAAATGAAAAACTGTTTTTT
D gene: .; J gene: TRBJ1-5; clone size: .; V gene: TRBV2; CDR3 protein: CASSREANQPQHF; CDR3 DNA: TGTGCCAGCAGCAGGGAGGCCAATCAGCCCCAGCATTTT
D gene: TRBD2; J gene: TRBJ2-1; clone size: once; V gene: TRBV6-2/TRBV6-3; CDR3 protein: CASSGGSGRAYNEQFF; CDR3 DNA: TGTGCCAGCAGTGGAGGGAGCGGGAGGGCTTACAATGAGCAGTTCTTC
D gene: .; J gene: TRBJ2-3; clone size: .; V gene: TRBV28; CDR3 protein: CASSSDSSLGTDTQYF; CDR3 DNA: TGTGCCAGCAGCTCCGATTCGAGCCTTGGCACAGATACGCAGTATTTT
D gene: .; J gene: TRBJ2-1; clone size: .; V gene: TRBV5-4; CDR3 protein: CASSPPLRNEQFF; CDR3 DNA: TGTGCCAGCAGCCCTCCGTTGAGGAATGAGCAGTTCTTC
D gene: TRBD2; J gene: TRBJ2-7; clone size: .; V gene: TRBV13; CDR3 protein: CASQPRLAGDNEQYF; CDR3 DNA: TGTGCCAGTCAACCTAGACTAGCGGGAGATAACGAGCAGTACTTC
D gene: .; J gene: TRBJ2-2; clone size: .; V gene: TRBV7-9; CDR3 protein: CATKGGTDTGELFF; CDR3 DNA: TGTGCCACCAAAGGGGGGACGGACACCGGGGAGCTGTTTTTT
D gene: .; J gene: TRBJ1-2; clone size: .; V gene: TRBV29-1; CDR3 protein: CSVLTSSQDTYGYTF; CDR3 DNA: TGCAGCGTTTTGACGAGTTCCCAGGATACCTATGGCTACACCTTC
D gene: TRBD1; J gene: TRBJ2-5; clone size: .; V gene: TRBV30; CDR3 protein: CAWGRQGWETQYF; CDR3 DNA: TGTGCCTGGGGTAGACAGGGGTGGGAGACCCAGTACTTC
D gene: TRBD1; J gene: TRBJ2-7; clone size: .; V gene: TRBV7-9; CDR3 protein: CASSGQAYEQYF; CDR3 DNA: TGTGCCAGCAGCGGACAGGCGTACGAGCAGTACTTC
D gene: TRBD1; J gene: TRBJ2-1; clone size: .; V gene: TRBV5-4; CDR3 protein: CASSIGTGTYNEQFF; CDR3 DNA: TGTGCCAGCAGCATCGGGACAGGGACATACAATGAGCAGTTCTTC
D gene: .; J gene: TRBJ2-7; clone size: .; V gene: TRBV11-2; CDR3 protein: CASSLDRETYEQYF; CDR3 DNA: TGTGCCAGCAGCTTAGATCGGGAGACCTACGAGCAGTACTTC
D gene: .; J gene: TRBJ2-7; clone size: .; V gene: TRBV28; CDR3 protein: CASSLTYRPHEQYF; CDR3 DNA: TGTGCCAGCAGTTTAACGTATCGCCCCCACGAGCAGTACTTC
D gene: .; J gene: TRBJ1-2; clone size: .; V gene: TRBV20-1; CDR3 protein: CSARGAMSYGYTF; CDR3 DNA: TGCAGTGCTAGGGGGGCAATGAGCTATGGCTACACCTTC
D gene: .; J gene: TRBJ1-5; clone size: once; V gene: TRBV6-6; CDR3 protein: CASSLGPWNQPQHF; CDR3 DNA: TGTGCCAGCAGCCTCGGCCCCTGGAATCAGCCCCAGCATTTT
D gene: .; J gene: TRBJ2-7; clone size: .; V gene: TRBV28; CDR3 protein: CASSNSPVTYEQYF; CDR3 DNA: TGTGCCAGCAGTAATTCTCCGGTTACGTACGAGCAGTACTTC
D gene: .; J gene: TRBJ2-5; clone size: .; V gene: TRBV5-4; CDR3 protein: CASSLPQEETQYF; CDR3 DNA: TGTGCCAGCAGCTTGCCCCAGGAAGAGACCCAGTACTTC
D gene: .; J gene: TRBJ2-5; clone size: .; V gene: TRBV6-6; CDR3 protein: CASIALEGRREETQYF; CDR3 DNA: TGTGCCAGCATCGCGCTGGAGGGCCGGAGGGAAGAGACCCAGTACTTC
D gene: .; J gene: TRBJ2-3; clone size: once; V gene: TRBV19; CDR3 protein: CASSPQGPDTQYF; CDR3 DNA: TGTGCCAGTAGTCCCCAGGGACCAGATACGCAGTATTTT